Below are 25 T cell receptor beta chains sequenced from a single sample in a study of T-cell memory formation after mild COVID-19. TCRdb itself ran the 5' RACE reads through MiXCR, one entry per CDR3 protein. The table includes roughly 350,000 distinct CDR3 sequences, roughly 21% detected once. The specimen sequenced was PBMCs or a T cell subset sorted from them (not recorded which). The receptors were gathered from an adult woman who had mild COVID-19 (a few samples of this study predate the infection). Cell type and time point are not known.

This clonotype was counted a single time. This sequence joins TRBV18 and TRBJ1-1; the match to TRBD1 covers 7 bases. Looked up from germline, CDR1 is KGHSH and CDR2 is LQKENI. V was clipped by 3 bases and J by 1 base; unmatched bases: 5. The CDR3 extends over 15 amino acids. Here the CDR3 reads CASSPPDRQNTEAFF. The CDR3, as DNA: TGTGCCAGCTCACCTCCGGACAGGCAGAACACTGAAGCTTTCTTT. Combining the CDR3 with reference TRBV18 and TRBJ1-1 gives the whole variable domain NAGVMQNPRHLVRRRGQEARLRCSPMKGHSHVYWYRQLPEEGLKFMVYLQKENIIDESGMPKERFSAEFPKEGPSILRIQQVVRGDSAAYFCASSPPDRQNTEAFFGQGTRLTVV.

The chain joins TRBV12-3 or TRBV12-4 to TRBJ2-1; D is possibly TRBD2 (6 bases). The CDR3 contains 13 residues. With 5 bases removed from V and 10 bases from J, the gap between germline ends came to 15 bases. The DNA of the CDR3 is TGTGCCAGCAGTCCCGGGACTCACGCCGAGCAGTTCTTC. Amino acid sequence: CASSPGTHAEQFF.

The J gene is TRBJ2-1, the V gene TRBV27; D unresolved. This CDR3 is 12 amino acids long. The germline V gene encodes CDR1 MNHEY and CDR2 SMNVEV (reference sequence). Trimming left V 9 bases short and J 4 bases short, with 10 bases between. The CDR3 protein is CASGVRYNEQFF. The CDR3 coding sequence is TGTGCCAGTGGGGTACGGTACAATGAGCAGTTCTTC.

The rearrangement links TRBV5-5 to TRBJ2-2, with 10 bases identical to TRBD2. The CDR3 extends over 19 amino acids. With 5 bases clipped from V and 0 bases from J, the junction kept 13 bases outside the gene matches. Germline V lookup: CDR1 SGHKS, CDR2 YYEKEE (reference sequence). This CDR3 reads CASRLTPGTSASNTGELFF. CDR3 nucleotides: TGTGCCAGCAGACTTACCCCCGGGACTAGCGCCTCGAACACCGGGGAGCTGTTTTTT.

This clonotype appeared a few times. V usage is TRBV28 and J usage is TRBJ2-7, with 11 bases aligning to TRBD1. This CDR3 contains 16 residues. Germline-derived CDR1 and CDR2 are MDHEN and SYDVKM. After removal of 6 bases from V and 1 base from J, the junction contained 8 bases not matched to a gene. CDR3 DNA: TGTGCCAGCAGCCCGTCCGGGACAGGGGGATCCTACGAGCAGTACTTC. Translating it yields CASSPSGTGGSYEQYF. Using reference TRBV28 and TRBJ2-7 for the parts outside the CDR3, the full variable domain is DVKVTQSSRYLVKRTGEKVFLECVQDMDHENMFWYRQDPGLGLRLIYFSYDVKMKEKGDIPEGYSVSREKKERFSLILESASTNQTSMYLCASSPSGTGGSYEQYFGPGTRLTVT.

This clonotype was recorded a few times. The V and J genes are TRBV5-4 and TRBJ2-1; 9 bases match TRBD2. Germline V CDR1 and CDR2: SGHNT, YYREEE (reference sequence). Trimming removed 1 base from V and 8 bases from J; junction bases left unmatched: 10. The CDR3 has 16 amino acids. CDR3 protein: CASSLYAGGQVYEQFF. The CDR3 region has the DNA TGTGCCAGCAGCTTGTACGCGGGGGGGCAGGTCTATGAGCAGTTCTTC.

The chain recombines TRBV12-3 or TRBV12-4 with TRBJ2-6, with D perhaps TRBD2 (6 bases). This CDR3 comprises 17 residues. Trimming stripped 5 bases from V and 2 bases from J, with 16 bases between. The CDR3 reads CASSPTLGGAGANVLTF. The CDR3 nucleotides are TGTGCCAGCAGTCCGACCCTGGGGGGAGCTGGGGCCAACGTCCTGACTTTC.

This clonotype was counted only a few times. The CDR3 is CASSLLQLAGGTNTGELFF. CDR3 bases: TGCGCCAGCAGCCTACTCCAACTAGCGGGGGGGACAAACACCGGGGAGCTGTTTTTT. This rearrangement joins TRBV4-1 to TRBJ2-2, with 13 bases aligning to TRBD2. The J segment lost 2 bases and the V segment lost 4 bases, leaving 10 bases of the junction unmatched. The CDR3 is made up of 19 amino acids. CDR1 is MGHRA, CDR2 YSYEKL, per germline.

The chain links TRBV24-1 to TRBJ2-7, with D possibly being TRBD2 (5 bases). This CDR3 is 13 amino acids long. V lost 4 bases, J lost 4 bases, and 10 bases lay in between. Germline CDR1 and CDR2: KGHDR and SFDVKD. CDR3 in amino acids: CATSDAGRYEQYF. The CDR3 DNA follows: TGTGCCACCAGTGACGCGGGCCGGTACGAGCAGTACTTC.

The rearrangement uses TRBV5-1 and TRBJ2-7; D is unresolved. Per the germline V gene, CDR1 is SGHRS and CDR2 is YFSETQ. V lost 5 bases to trimming and J lost 0 bases, with 15 bases between them. This CDR3 has 15 amino acids. CDR3 DNA sequence: TGCGCCAGCAGGCAGGAGTACAGCAGCTCCTACGAGCAGTACTTC. Translating gives CASRQEYSSSYEQYF.

The chain is built from TRBV12-3 or TRBV12-4 and TRBJ2-1, with 7 positions matching TRBD1. The CDR3 has 18 residues. Unmatched junction bases numbered 11, after V lost 1 base and J lost 2 bases. Here the CDR3 DNA reads TGTGCCAGCAGTTTAGAAGGGGGAGACAGGGCAGCCTACAATGAGCAGTTCTTC. Translating it yields CASSLEGGDRAAYNEQFF.

This chain connects TRBV5-1 to TRBJ1-1; the D gene is possibly TRBD1 (5 bases). The germline V gene encodes CDR1 SGHRS and CDR2 YFSETQ. V lost 0 bases to trimming and J lost 2 bases, with 14 bases between them. This CDR3 spans 16 amino acids. Here the CDR3 reads CASSLEWGSRNTEAFF. In DNA form, the CDR3 reads TGCGCCAGCAGCTTGGAGTGGGGCTCAAGAAACACTGAAGCTTTCTTT.

V is TRBV20-1 and J is TRBJ2-3; 11 positions agree with TRBD2. The V gene end was trimmed by 6 bases and the J gene end by 3 bases; junction bases not matched to a gene: 11. Germline V gene data show CDR1 as DFQATT and CDR2 as SNEGSKA (reference sequence). There are 16 residues in the CDR3. The CDR3 spells CSAGGLAGGRTDTQYF. Here the CDR3 DNA reads TGCAGTGCCGGAGGTCTAGCGGGAGGTAGGACAGATACGCAGTATTTT.

This clonotype was observed a handful of times. V and J are TRBV7-2 and TRBJ2-4, with TRBD2 matching over 8 bases. Trimming removed 1 base from V and 9 bases from J; junction bases left unmatched: 8. Germline assignment: CDR1 SGHTA and CDR2 FQGNSA. The CDR3 extends over 15 amino acids. The CDR3 reads CASSLVAGGEGIQYF. Written as DNA, the CDR3 is TGTGCCAGCAGCTTAGTCGCGGGGGGCGAGGGCATTCAGTACTTC.

The J gene is TRBJ2-6, the V gene TRBV12-3 or TRBV12-4; tentatively, D is TRBD1 (5 bases). The CDR3 consists of 14 residues. V lost 6 bases and J lost 4, with 10 bases in between. The CDR3 region is CASRGVGGANVLTF. The DNA of the CDR3 is TGTGCCAGCAGAGGGGTTGGCGGGGCCAACGTCCTGACTTTC.

This clonotype was picked up a small number of times. This chain uses TRBV10-3 with TRBJ1-2; maybe TRBD1 (5 bases). The CDR3 runs 15 residues. Between the trimmed V and J ends, which lost 0 bases and 4 bases, there was a span of 12 bases. Germline CDR1 reads ENHRY; CDR2 reads SYGVKD. As DNA, the CDR3 is TGTGCCATCAGTGAGTCTCTAGACAGCCTCTATGGCTACACCTTC. Its protein product is CAISESLDSLYGYTF.

This clonotype was seen only a few times. The rearrangement joins TRBV5-8 to TRBJ1-4; TRBD1 matches at 9 bases. The trim removed 3 bases at V and 5 bases at J, leaving 8 bases unmatched. CDR3 length: 16 residues. Germline loops: CDR1 SGHTS, CDR2 YDEGEE. This chain's CDR3 is CASSWRPGQGNEKLFF. CDR3 bases: TGTGCCAGCAGCTGGAGGCCGGGACAGGGAAATGAAAAACTGTTTTTT. Full variable domain (rest looked up from reference TRBV5-8 and TRBJ1-4): EAGVTQSPTHLIKTRGQQATLRCSPISGHTSVYWYQQALGLGLQFLLWYDEGEERNRGNFPPRFSGRQFPNYSSELNVNALELEDSALYLCASSWRPGQGNEKLFFGSGTQLSVL.

This clonotype appeared a few times. The chain couples TRBV7-9 to TRBJ2-3, with D perhaps assigned TRBD1 or TRBD2 (5 bases each). The length of the CDR3 is 15 residues. In germline, CDR1 is SEHNR, CDR2 FQNEAQ (reference sequence). Trimming removed 4 bases from V and 2 bases from J, with 13 bases in between. The CDR3 is CASSSGDGDTDTQYF. Written as DNA, the CDR3 is TGTGCCAGCAGCTCCGGGGACGGGGACACAGATACGCAGTATTTT.

The table lists this clonotype with a few counts. V usage is TRBV25-1 and J usage is TRBJ1-2, with 8 bases fitting TRBD1. The germline V gene has CDR1 MGHDK and CDR2 SYGVNS. Unmatched junction bases numbered 6, after V lost 4 bases and J lost 8 bases. The CDR3 totals 13 residues. This CDR3 is CASSVQGAAGYTF. Written as DNA, the CDR3 is TGTGCCAGCAGTGTCCAGGGGGCAGCGGGCTACACCTTC.

This clonotype was counted between two and nine times. The genes are TRBV11-1 and TRBJ2-2, with no clear D. This CDR3 is 14 amino acids long. V was pared by 5 bases and J by 4 bases, with 11 bases between. The germline CDR1 and CDR2 sequences are SGHAT and FQDESV (reference sequence). The CDR3 sequence: CASSLTASTGELFF. In DNA form, the CDR3 reads TGTGCCAGCAGCCTAACAGCAAGCACCGGGGAGCTGTTTTTT.

This clonotype has only a few counts. The chain is built from TRBV6-1 and TRBJ2-7; 9 nucleotides match TRBD2. CDR3 length equals 15 residues. Germline CDR1 is MNHNS and CDR2 is SASEGT. The V gene end was trimmed by 2 bases and the J gene end by 3 bases; junction bases not matched to a gene: 5. The CDR3 DNA sequence: TGTGCCAGCAGTGAAATTAGCGGGAGTTTCTACGAGCAGTACTTC. It yields the protein CASSEISGSFYEQYF.

This clonotype was observed a handful of times. The chain is built from TRBV7-9 and TRBJ2-2; 9 bases match TRBD1. The CDR3 runs to 15 residues. Germline CDR1 is SEHNR and CDR2 is FQNEAQ (reference sequence). With 4 bases clipped from V and 6 bases from J, the junction kept 6 bases outside the gene matches. The CDR3 sequence is CASSSGQGRAGELFF. Here the CDR3 DNA reads TGTGCCAGCAGCTCGGGACAGGGTCGTGCCGGGGAGCTGTTTTTT.

The chain joins TRBV6-6 to TRBJ2-7, with D uncertain. The CDR3 is made up of 15 amino acids. Trimming stripped 0 bases from V and 1 base from J, with 10 bases between. The germline CDR1 and CDR2 sequences are MNHNY and SVGAGI (reference sequence). CDR3 coding DNA: TGTGCCAGCAGTTACTCGACCAGCGCGTCCTACGAGCAGTACTTC. Protein product: CASSYSTSASYEQYF.

This clonotype occurred a few times. The chain links TRBV15 to TRBJ2-7; possibly TRBD1 for D (6 bases). V was shortened by 0 bases and J by 3 bases, with 9 bases between the two germline ends. CDR3 length: 14 amino acids. CDR1 is LNHNV, CDR2 YYDKDF, per germline (reference sequence). Here the CDR3 reads CATSRDRGVYEQYF. CDR3 nucleotide sequence: TGTGCCACCAGCAGAGACAGGGGAGTCTACGAGCAGTACTTC.

Written as DNA, the CDR3 is TGCAGTGCTAGCAGCGGTTCGGGCGGGGAGCTGTTTTTT. Translating it yields CSASSGSGGELFF. The rearrangement links TRBV20-1 to TRBJ2-2, with D possibly matching TRBD2 (5 bases). With 3 bases removed from V and 7 bases from J, the gap between germline ends came to 12 bases. Germline-derived CDR1 and CDR2 are DFQATT and SNEGSKA (reference sequence). The length of the CDR3 is 13 residues.